This TCR beta chain came from a study of Graves' ophthalmopathy and Graves' hyperthyroidism. Study-wide results and caveats: The majority of expanded thyroid clonotypes above 0.001 frequency also occurred in blood.

Having ophthalmopathy, the donors showed moderate-to-severe activity, CAS ≥3 and NOSPECS ≥4, with disease lasting under 3 months. The diagnostic workup employed clinical symptoms, serum thyroxine, TRAb, thyroid ultrasound and orbital computed tomography. Germline V gene data show CDR1 as SGHAT and CDR2 as FQNNGV. Trimming at V came to 0 bases and at J to 3 bases, leaving 4 bases not matched to a gene. This CDR3 is built from 15 residues. As for this clonotype: Its antigen is unknown.

For repertoire sequencing, the TCR beta CDR3 regions were amplified from RNA transcripts. RT-PCR in the first round used HTBI primers; a second-round multiplex PCR followed. TCRdb reprocessed the multiplex PCR reads with MiXCR, giving one entry per CDR3 protein. The repertoire consists of under 400,000 distinct CDR3 sequences, with 17% occurring once and the leading ten covering approximately 13%. The genes are TRBV11-2 and TRBJ1-2; 7 bases are shared with TRBD1. This receptor was identified in an adult man with Graves' ophthalmopathy. The sequenced sample was peripheral blood. CDR3 sequence reads: CASSLDRQGYYGYTF. For the CDR3, the DNA is TGTGCCAGCAGCTTAGATAGACAGGGCTACTATGGCTACACCTTC.